This T cell receptor beta chain was sequenced for a study of identical twins. This clonotype has just a few counts. MiXCR, applied by TCRdb to the 5' RACE reads, yields one record per CDR3 protein. The sample records roughly 720,000 distinct CDR3 sequences, 18% being singletons. These data also featured in a second study, about T cells expressing NK-cell markers.

The sample taken for sequencing was PBMCs. This sequence originates from a woman aged 18 to 35 in good health.

As DNA, the CDR3 is TGCGCCAGCAACAAACAGGGTTCGAGTGAGCAGTTCTTC. It encodes CASNKQGSSEQFF. The V gene is TRBV5-1, the J gene TRBJ2-1; tentative D call: TRBD1 (6 bases). The V end was cut by 6 bases, the J end by 9 bases, with 16 bases between. This CDR3 is built from 13 residues. Germline assignment: CDR1 SGHRS and CDR2 YFSETQ.